Listed here are 18 T cell receptor beta chains from one sample, sequenced in a study of T cells after yellow fever vaccination (dated by TCRdb to the late 2010s). The method behind the library was 5' RACE. Sequencing was carried out with an Illumina NovaSeq 6000. TCRdb's own reprocessing of the public reads used fastp at Q25 and MiXCR and kept productive beta chains. CDR3 protein sequences are deduplicated, and each keeps its most common genes and DNA. Counted in this sample were 280,000 or so distinct CDR3 sequences; around 8.6% of them appeared once. The leading ten clones occupy about 3.7% of the sample. What this sample's treatment or condition label stands for: live attenuated yellow fever vaccine strain. The material was CD4+ T cells sorted from PBMCs, obtained 5 days after the yellow fever booster vaccination. These receptors were obtained from a man aged 18 to 30 who received the YFV17D yellow fever vaccine.

The gene calls are TRBV23-1 and TRBJ2-6; D not certain. TRBV23-1 has ORF status, its function being uncertain. The CDR3 is 13 residues long. V dropped 7 bases and J dropped 5 bases, with 9 bases sitting between them. DNA for the CDR3: TGCGCCAGCAATGGGCCCTGGGCCAACGTCCTGACTTTC. Its protein is CASNGPWANVLTF.

This clonotype was recorded a few times. The chain carries TRBV25-1 and TRBJ2-1; D not resolved. Germline CDR1 is MGHDK and CDR2 is SYGVNS. This CDR3 contains 12 residues. Between the trimmed V and J ends, which lost 3 bases and 9 bases, there was a span of 9 bases. The CDR3 DNA is TGTGCCAGCAGTGAGTTTCCCGGTGAGCAGTTCTTC. This encodes CASSEFPGEQFF.

In its sample, this clonotype was seen many times. The rearrangement uses TRBV3-1 and TRBJ1-2, with D uncertain. Germline CDR1 LGHDT, CDR2 YNNKEL (reference sequence). The ends were cut back, 1 base at V and 3 bases at J, with 12 bases in the middle. The CDR3 has 15 residues. CDR3 nucleotides: TGTGCCAGCAGCCAAGGAGATGGAGATCACTATGGCTACACCTTC. This encodes CASSQGDGDHYGYTF. Filled out from reference TRBV3-1 and TRBJ1-2, the complete variable domain reads DTAVSQTPKYLVTQMGNDKSIKCEQNLGHDTMYWYKQDSKKFLKIMFSYNNKELIINETVPNRFSPKSPDKAHLNLHINSLELGDSAVYFCASSQGDGDHYGYTFGSGTRLTVV.

The chain combines TRBV7-9 with TRBJ1-2, with D uncertain. Trimming removed 5 bases from V and 4 bases from J, with 8 bases in between. Germline loops: CDR1 SEHNR, CDR2 FQNEAQ (reference sequence). The CDR3 runs 12 residues. The CDR3 coding sequence is TGTGCCAGCAGCCCTTTTAGCTATGGCTACACCTTC. It specifies CASSPFSYGYTF. The variable domain in full, completed from reference TRBV7-9 and TRBJ1-2, reads DTGVSQNPRHKITKRGQNVTFRCDPISEHNRLYWYRQTLGQGPEFLTYFQNEAQLEKSRLLSDRFSAERPKGSFSTLEIQRTEQGDSAMYLCASSPFSYGYTFGSGTRLTVV.

There are many counts of this clonotype. The rearrangement joins TRBV27 to TRBJ2-7; TRBD1 might be the D (5 bases). Germline V gene data show CDR1 as MNHEY and CDR2 as SMNVEV (reference sequence). The CDR3 contains 11 residues. The ends were cut back, 2 bases at V and 7 bases at J, with 6 bases in the middle. CDR3 sequence reads: CASSLGAEQYF. The CDR3 DNA follows: TGTGCCAGCAGTTTAGGGGCAGAGCAGTACTTC.

This chain connects TRBV7-2 to TRBJ2-3, with TRBD2 matching over 9 bases. From germline, CDR1 is SGHTA and CDR2 FQGNSA. This CDR3 region has 16 residues. V trimming: 1 base; J trimming: 9 bases; junction bases outside the gene matches: 11. CDR3 protein: CASSLDPAGGPQTQYF. The CDR3 DNA reads as TGTGCCAGCAGCTTAGATCCAGCGGGGGGTCCCCAGACGCAGTATTTT.

Only a few counts were recorded for this clonotype. J is TRBJ2-7 and V is TRBV12-3 or TRBV12-4; D remains ambiguous. V shed 4 bases and J shed 5 bases, with 12 bases lying between them. This CDR3 contains 13 residues. The CDR3 nucleotides are TGTGCCAGCAGTTGGAGCCACATGGACGAGCAGTACTTC. Translation: CASSWSHMDEQYF.

This clonotype came up a few times. The chain has TRBV4-2 and TRBJ2-1, with 7 bases that match TRBD2. V lost 2 bases and J lost 15; bases outside the gene matches: 10. This CDR3 has 13 amino acids. Germline V CDR1 and CDR2: LGHNA, YNFKEQ. CDR3 residues: CASSQLAGLSMFF. DNA of the CDR3: TGTGCCAGCAGCCAATTAGCGGGTCTGTCCATGTTCTTC.

This clonotype came up a few times. CDR3: CASRVMGGKETQYF. CDR3 in DNA: TGTGCCAGCAGGGTCATGGGGGGGAAGGAGACCCAGTACTTC. V gene TRBV28 combines with J gene TRBJ2-5, with 7 bases fitting TRBD2. After removal of 6 bases from V and 5 bases from J, the junction contained 9 bases not matched to a gene. Looked up from germline, CDR1 is MDHEN and CDR2 is SYDVKM. The CDR3 length is 14 residues.

The chain employs TRBV4-2 and TRBJ2-2; tentative D call: TRBD2 (6 bases). The CDR3 is 16 residues long. The V gene lost 0 bases and the J gene lost 4 bases, with 12 bases spanning the gap. Per the germline V gene, CDR1 is LGHNA and CDR2 is YNFKEQ. This chain's CDR3 is CASSQDGGLVTGELFF. CDR3 coding DNA: TGTGCCAGCAGCCAAGATGGAGGGCTGGTCACCGGGGAGCTGTTTTTT.

Only a few counts were recorded for this clonotype. This sequence joins TRBV9 and TRBJ2-5; TRBD2 matches at 7 bases. Germline V gene sequence: CDR1 SGDLS, CDR2 YYNGEE. The CDR3 runs 15 residues. V was clipped by 2 bases and J by 2 bases; unmatched bases: 6. The CDR3, as DNA: TGTGCCAGCAGCGTCATGAGCGGGGCTCAAGAGACCCAGTACTTC. Its protein product is CASSVMSGAQETQYF.

In DNA, the CDR3 is TGTGCCAGCAGCCATCCGGGTTATGGCTACACCTTC. Protein sequence: CASSHPGYGYTF. The chain uses TRBV3-1 and TRBJ1-2; no clear D. Trimming shortened V by 3 bases and J by 5 bases, and 7 bases separated the two germline ends. This CDR3 comprises 12 residues. CDR1 and CDR2 from the germline V gene are LGHDT and YNNKEL (reference sequence).

This clonotype was recorded a few times. The chain uses TRBV9 and TRBJ2-2, with 7 bases that match TRBD1. Germline lookup yields CDR1 SGDLS and CDR2 YYNGEE. CDR3 length: 16 amino acids. The trim removed 3 bases at V and 4 bases at J, leaving 9 bases unmatched. The CDR3 is CASSEKGRGITGELFF. For the CDR3, the DNA is TGTGCCAGCAGCGAGAAGGGCAGGGGGATCACCGGGGAGCTGTTTTTT.

This chain uses TRBV5-1 with TRBJ2-3; D remains ambiguous. Trimming cost V 0 bases and J 2 bases, with 10 bases left between them. Germline V CDR1 and CDR2: SGHRS, YFSETQ. This CDR3 region has 15 residues. CDR3 protein: CASSLGASITDTQYF. CDR3 coding DNA: TGCGCCAGCAGCTTGGGTGCCTCTATCACAGATACGCAGTATTTT.

This clonotype was found a few times. The rearrangement joins TRBV5-5 to TRBJ2-1; TRBD1 matches at 8 bases. Trimming removed 2 bases from V and 7 bases from J; junction bases left unmatched: 11. CDR1 and CDR2 from the germline V gene are SGHKS and YYEKEE (reference sequence). This CDR3 region has 16 residues. This chain's CDR3 is CASSFLSGQGGNEQFF. The CDR3 DNA reads as TGTGCCAGCAGCTTCCTATCAGGACAGGGTGGGAATGAGCAGTTCTTC.

The rearrangement links TRBV7-2 to TRBJ2-6; unclear D gene. CDR1 and CDR2 (germline): SGHTA, FQGNSA. The length of the CDR3 is 15 residues. V was cut by 3 bases and J by 4 bases, with 10 bases left in between. CDR3 nucleotide sequence: TGTGCCAGCAGCTTTCTCTTTTCCGGGGCCAACGTCCTGACTTTC. As protein: CASSFLFSGANVLTF. The full variable domain, with the rest looked up from reference TRBV7-2 and TRBJ2-6, is GAGVSQSPSNKVTEKGKDVELRCDPISGHTALYWYRQSLGQGLEFLIYFQGNSAPDKSGLPSDRFSAERTGGSVSTLTIQRTQQEDSAVYLCASSFLFSGANVLTFGAGSRLTVL.

Many counts were recorded for this clonotype. The chain recombines TRBV29-1 with TRBJ2-2; 7 positions match TRBD1. In germline, CDR1 is SQVTM, CDR2 ANQGSEA. V gave up 5 bases and J gave up 2 bases; unmatched junction bases: 8. The CDR3 length is 15 residues. CDR3 region: CSVPTDRSNTGELFF. CDR3 DNA: TGCAGCGTTCCAACGGACAGGTCAAACACCGGGGAGCTGTTTTTT.

Many counts were recorded for this clonotype. The chain recombines TRBV7-2 with TRBJ1-2; 7 nucleotides line up with TRBD1. This CDR3 contains 16 residues. The V segment lost 3 bases and the J segment 0 bases; nucleotides outside the gene matches: 7. Germline V gene lookup returns CDR1 SGHTA and CDR2 FQGNSA. CDR3 nucleotide sequence: TGTGCCAGCAGCTTCGGGACAGCTAAATCTAACTATGGCTACACCTTC. The encoded protein is CASSFGTAKSNYGYTF.